A single sample gave rise to the 20 T cell receptor beta chains below, sequenced in a study of cytotoxic CD8 clonotypes in ibrutinib-treated CLL. The assay was immunoSEQ multiplex PCR, and TCRdb's table has in-frame clones only and misses some. Counted here are fewer than 100,000 clones, 79% occurring once; the ten biggest clones make up approximately 4.4%. Sequenced material: PBMCs, taken after 12 months of ibrutinib treatment. Source of these receptors: a human donor with chronic lymphocytic leukemia.

The rearrangement uses TRBV21-1 and TRBJ1-3. TRBV21-1 represents a pseudogene. This CDR3 is built from 16 residues. The CDR3 bases are TGTGCCAGCAGCCCCCAGGGCGGGGGAGCTGGAAACACCATATATTTT. Translating gives CASSPQGGGAGNTIYF.

The CDR3, as DNA: TGTGCCAGCAGCTTAAGTGGCGGGAGCTACAATGAGCAGTTCTTC. It encodes CASSLSGGSYNEQFF. The chain links TRBV7-3 to TRBJ2-1, with 7 bases that match TRBD2. Germline CDR1 SGHTA, CDR2 FQGTGA. Trimming removed 1 base from V and 3 bases from J; junction bases left unmatched: 3. The CDR3 is 15 residues long.

This clone was seen more than once but under ten times. V usage is TRBV7-3 and J usage is TRBJ1-1; D gene unclear. Germline V lookup: CDR1 SGHTA, CDR2 FQGTGA. Trimming took 4 bases from V and 3 from J, leaving 9 bases between them. This CDR3 region has 13 residues. The CDR3: CASSSQVDTEAFF. CDR3 DNA sequence: TGTGCCAGCAGCTCCCAGGTAGACACTGAAGCTTTCTTT.

About this clone: Other DNA sequences in the sample encode the same CDR3. The CDR3 DNA reads as TGTGCCAGCTCCCCGGTAGTAGAGACCCAGTACTTC. The encoded protein is CASSPVVETQYF. J is TRBJ2-5 and V is TRBV18; no clear D. This CDR3 is 12 amino acids long. V was shortened by 6 bases and J by 4 bases, with 9 bases between the two germline ends. Germline assignment: CDR1 KGHSH and CDR2 LQKENI.

The genes are TRBV18 and TRBJ2-7, with 7 bases that match TRBD1. V lost 2 bases to trimming and J lost 2 bases; unmatched junction nucleotides: 3. The CDR3 is made up of 14 amino acids. Germline-derived CDR1 and CDR2 are KGHSH and LQKENI. This chain's CDR3 is CASSPVQGTYEQYF. The CDR3 DNA sequence: TGTGCCAGCTCACCAGTACAGGGGACCTACGAGCAGTACTTC.

The rearrangement uses TRBV18 and TRBJ1-2; the match to TRBD1 covers 12 bases. This CDR3 spans 15 amino acids. Germline assignment: CDR1 KGHSH and CDR2 LQKENI. The J segment lost 7 bases and the V segment lost 4 bases, leaving 7 bases of the junction unmatched. This CDR3 reads CASSQSGTGGGGYTF. CDR3 coding DNA: TGTGCCAGCTCACAGAGCGGGACAGGGGGCGGTGGCTACACCTTC. Combining the CDR3 with reference TRBV18 and TRBJ1-2 gives the whole variable domain NAGVMQNPRHLVRRRGQEARLRCSPMKGHSHVYWYRQLPEEGLKFMVYLQKENIIDESGMPKERFSAEFPKEGPSILRIQQVVRGDSAAYFCASSQSGTGGGGYTFGSGTRLTVV.

This clone was seen a handful of times. J is TRBJ2-5 and V is TRBV7-9, with D uncertain. V was trimmed by 5 bases and J by 7 bases, leaving 8 bases between them. Germline assignment: CDR1 SEHNR and CDR2 FQNEAQ (reference sequence). This CDR3 has 11 amino acids. The CDR3 DNA reads as TGTGCCAGCAGCCCCGATGGGACCCAGTACTTC. Encoded protein: CASSPDGTQYF.

The chain carries TRBV7-8 and TRBJ2-3; 7 nucleotides match TRBD2. The CDR3 extends over 15 amino acids. The V gene's germline CDR1 is SGHVS and CDR2 FQNEAQ. The trim removed 5 bases at V and 5 bases at J, leaving 10 bases unmatched. The CDR3 DNA follows: TGTGCCAGCAGCCCCGTGGTAGCGGGTGAAGATACGCAGTATTTT. Translation: CASSPVVAGEDTQYF.

J is TRBJ2-7 and V is TRBV10-3; 12 bases align to TRBD2. V lost 8 bases to trimming and J lost 5 bases; unmatched junction nucleotides: 10. The CDR3 runs 15 residues. The germline V gene has CDR1 ENHRY and CDR2 SYGVKD. The CDR3 DNA sequence: TGTGCCATCGGGACTAGCGGGCCCCGCGGGAACGAGCAGTACTTC. Translation gives CAIGTSGPRGNEQYF.

V gene TRBV5-1 combines with J gene TRBJ2-7; TRBD1 matches at 7 bases. Germline V CDR1 and CDR2: SGHRS, YFSETQ. The CDR3 is 14 amino acids. Trimming removed 0 bases from V and 2 bases from J; junction bases left unmatched: 2. The CDR3 spells CASSLGGQTYEQYF. The CDR3 DNA reads TGCGCCAGCAGCTTGGGGGGACAGACCTACGAGCAGTACTTC.

The rearrangement links TRBV9 to TRBJ1-1; perhaps TRBD1 as D (6 bases). This CDR3 is built from 15 residues. The V gene lost 0 bases and the J gene lost 1 base, with 10 bases spanning the gap. Germline lookup yields CDR1 SGDLS and CDR2 YYNGEE. The CDR3 sequence is CASSVGLGQNTEAFF. The DNA of the CDR3 is TGTGCCAGCAGCGTAGGGCTGGGACAGAACACTGAAGCTTTCTTT.

The rearrangement joins TRBV30 to TRBJ1-1, with 7 bases fitting TRBD1. The J segment lost 11 bases and the V segment lost 5 bases, leaving 5 bases of the junction unmatched. There are 10 residues in the CDR3. Germline V gene data show CDR1 as GTSNPN and CDR2 as SVGIG (reference sequence). The CDR3 sequence: CAWGTGVAFF. CDR3 DNA sequence: TGTGCCTGGGGAACAGGGGTGGCTTTCTTT.

This clone was seen a single time. The junction differs from germline at one of its ends, possibly a read error. Other DNA sequences in this specimen translate into the identical CDR3. The CDR3 sequence is CASSPPTGQGLHEQYF. CDR3 DNA sequence: TGTGCCAGCTCGCCACCGACGGGACAGGGGCTCCACGAGCAGTACTTC. J is TRBJ2-7 and V is TRBV18; TRBD1 aligns across 10 bases. Germline V gene data show CDR1 as KGHSH and CDR2 as LQKENI. The CDR3 is made up of 16 amino acids.

This clone was observed a few times. CDR3 sequence reads: CASSSPPEGSSYEQYF. DNA of the CDR3: TGTGCCAGCAGCTCCCCCCCGGAGGGGAGCTCCTACGAGCAGTACTTC. V usage is TRBV7-9 and J usage is TRBJ2-7; tentative D call: TRBD2 (6 bases). Germline assignment: CDR1 SEHNR and CDR2 FQNEAQ (reference sequence). Trimming removed 4 bases at V and 0 bases at J, with 16 bases between. The CDR3 is made up of 16 amino acids.

The chain couples TRBV6-1 to TRBJ1-2; perhaps TRBD1 as D (6 bases). V was pared by 3 bases and J by 8 bases, with 19 bases between. The germline V gene encodes CDR1 MNHNS and CDR2 SASEGT. This CDR3 region has 15 residues. The CDR3, as DNA: TGTGCCAGCAGTGACGTTACAGGGACGGCGGGGGGCTACACCTTC. Encoded protein: CASSDVTGTAGGYTF.

This chain connects TRBV20-1 to TRBJ2-7, with D possibly matching TRBD2 (5 bases). With 4 bases removed from V and 4 bases from J, the gap between germline ends came to 8 bases. CDR1 and CDR2 (germline): DFQATT, SNEGSKA (reference sequence). The CDR3 is made up of 11 amino acids. DNA for the CDR3: TGCAGTGCTATGTGGGAGTACGAGCAGTACTTC. Protein sequence: CSAMWEYEQYF.

The V call is TRBV19, the J call TRBJ2-5; perhaps TRBD2 as D (6 bases). Per the germline V gene, CDR1 is LNHDA and CDR2 is SQIVND (reference sequence). The CDR3 runs 14 residues. With 6 bases removed from V and 5 bases from J, the gap between germline ends came to 16 bases. The CDR3 nucleotides are TGTGCCAGTAGCCCCCTAGCGCCCCGGGAGACCCAGTACTTC. It translates to CASSPLAPRETQYF.

This chain connects TRBV5-1 to TRBJ1-3; 7 nucleotides align to TRBD1. This CDR3 is 17 amino acids long. Trimming took 0 bases from V and 0 from J; bases not matched to a gene: 6. In germline, CDR1 is SGHRS, CDR2 YFSETQ. CDR3 protein: CASSLGTGLSSGNTIYF. The CDR3 nucleotides read TGCGCCAGCAGCTTGGGGACAGGACTGAGCTCTGGAAACACCATATATTTT.

This clone was counted a few times. V and J are TRBV4-2 and TRBJ2-1, with 9 positions matching TRBD2. Losses at the gene ends were 1 base for V and 8 bases for J; bases not matched to a gene: 9. The CDR3 has 16 amino acids. The germline V gene encodes CDR1 LGHNA and CDR2 YNFKEQ. The CDR3 reads CASSQGRRGGVYEQFF. DNA of the CDR3: TGTGCCAGCAGCCAAGGGAGGCGGGGGGGCGTTTATGAGCAGTTCTTC.

The chain is built from TRBV28 and TRBJ1-5; no clear D. V lost 7 bases, J lost 2 bases, and 12 bases lay in between. Germline lookup yields CDR1 MDHEN and CDR2 SYDVKM. CDR3 length: 14 amino acids. CDR3 residues: CASTLGWGNQPQHF. As DNA, the CDR3 is TGTGCCAGCACCCTTGGGTGGGGCAATCAGCCCCAGCATTTT. Drawing the rest from reference TRBV28 and TRBJ1-5, the complete variable domain is DVKVTQSSRYLVKRTGEKVFLECVQDMDHENMFWYRQDPGLGLRLIYFSYDVKMKEKGDIPEGYSVSREKKERFSLILESASTNQTSMYLCASTLGWGNQPQHFGDGTRLSIL.